The rows below give T cell receptor beta chains drawn from one sample of a study. TCRdb itself ran the 5' RACE reads through MiXCR, one entry per CDR3 protein. The sample lists under 35,000 distinct CDR3 sequences; around 24% were seen once. Sequenced: memory CD4+ T cells sorted from blood. The receptors come from a female donor with breast cancer. Each CDR3 is given with its conserved first and last residue. D genes are given only for firm matches. Size values are once, few and many counts, or a class for expanded clones, and some rows have none.

J	D	V	length	size	DNA	CDR3
TRBJ2-5	-	TRBV25-1	12	few	TGTGCCAGCGCAGTAGGGTCGAAGACCCAGTACTTC	CASAVGSKTQYF
TRBJ1-5	-	TRBV27	18	-	TGTGCCAGCAGTGGTCTCGTTAGGGGCCGAAGCCCTAATCAGCCCCAGCATTTT	CASSGLVRGRSPNQPQHF
TRBJ2-5	-	TRBV6-1	13	few	TGTGCCAGCAGATCCCCAGGGTCAGAGACCCAGTACTTC	CASRSPGSETQYF
TRBJ2-7	-	TRBV5-1	15	many	TGCGCCAGCAGCTTGGCCTCCCCCAACTCCTACGAGCAGTACTTC	CASSLASPNSYEQYF
TRBJ2-2	TRBD2	TRBV7-3	15	few	TGTGCCAGCAGTCTAGCGGGAGCAGGCACCGGGGAGCTGTTTTTT	CASSLAGAGTGELFF
TRBJ2-1	TRBD1	TRBV3-1	15	-	TGTGCCAGCAGCCAAGGACAGGGTCTGGACAATGAGCAGTTCTTC	CASSQGQGLDNEQFF
TRBJ2-7	-	TRBV19	15	once	TGTGCCAGTAGTATAGTCGCAGAATCGAGCTACGAGCAGTACTTC	CASSIVAESSYEQYF
TRBJ1-2	TRBD1	TRBV14	15	few	TGTGCCAGCAGCCAAGGACAGGGTACTAACTATGGCTACACCTTC	CASSQGQGTNYGYTF
TRBJ2-1	TRBD2	TRBV5-1	15	few	TGCGCCAGCAGCTTTAGGACTAGCGGGGTCAATGAGCAGTTCTTC	CASSFRTSGVNEQFF
TRBJ2-2	TRBD1	TRBV9	16	few	TGTGCCAGCAGCGTAGGGGGACAGGGCTCTGCCGGGGAGCTGTTTTTT	CASSVGGQGSAGELFF
TRBJ2-3	TRBD1	TRBV27	13	-	TGTGCCAGCAGCAAACAGGGGGGCGATACGCAGTATTTT	CASSKQGGDTQYF
TRBJ2-1	-	TRBV28	15	-	TGTGCCAGCCTCAAGGGCCTGGGGGTAGGGAATGAGCAGTTCTTC	CASLKGLGVGNEQFF
TRBJ2-7	-	TRBV4-1	14	few	TGCGCCAGCAGCCAACCCGGTGACGGCTACGAGCAGTACTTC	CASSQPGDGYEQYF
TRBJ2-2	-	TRBV7-9	15	-	TGTGCCAGCAGCTTAGAGGCGGGTAGCCCCGGGGAGCTGTTTTTT	CASSLEAGSPGELFF